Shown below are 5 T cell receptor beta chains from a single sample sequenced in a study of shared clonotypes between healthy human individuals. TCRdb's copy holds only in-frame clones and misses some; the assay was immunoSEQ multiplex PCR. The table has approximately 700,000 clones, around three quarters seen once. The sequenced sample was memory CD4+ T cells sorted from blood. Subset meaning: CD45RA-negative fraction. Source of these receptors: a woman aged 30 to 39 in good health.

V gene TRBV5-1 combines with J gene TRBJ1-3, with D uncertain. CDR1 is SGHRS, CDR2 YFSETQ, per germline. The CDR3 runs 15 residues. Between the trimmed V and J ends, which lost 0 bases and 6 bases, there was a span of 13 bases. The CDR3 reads CASSLAGGVENTIYF. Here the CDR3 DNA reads TGCGCCAGCAGCTTGGCAGGTGGGGTCGAAAACACCATATATTTT.

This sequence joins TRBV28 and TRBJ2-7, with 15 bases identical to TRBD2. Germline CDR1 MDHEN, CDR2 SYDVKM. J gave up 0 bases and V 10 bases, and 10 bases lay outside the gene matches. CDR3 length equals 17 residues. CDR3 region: CATRTSGRARSSYEQYF. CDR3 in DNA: TGTGCCACTAGGACTAGCGGGAGGGCCCGTTCCTCCTACGAGCAGTACTTC. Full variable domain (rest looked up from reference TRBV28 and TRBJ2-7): DVKVTQSSRYLVKRTGEKVFLECVQDMDHENMFWYRQDPGLGLRLIYFSYDVKMKEKGDIPEGYSVSREKKERFSLILESASTNQTSMYLCATRTSGRARSSYEQYFGPGTRLTVT.

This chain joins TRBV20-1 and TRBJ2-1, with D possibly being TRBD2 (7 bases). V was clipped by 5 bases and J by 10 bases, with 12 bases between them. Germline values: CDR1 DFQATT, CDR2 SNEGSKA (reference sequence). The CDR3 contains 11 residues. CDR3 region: CSAGGREEQFF. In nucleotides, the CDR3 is TGCAGTGCTGGGGGGCGGGAGGAGCAGTTCTTC.

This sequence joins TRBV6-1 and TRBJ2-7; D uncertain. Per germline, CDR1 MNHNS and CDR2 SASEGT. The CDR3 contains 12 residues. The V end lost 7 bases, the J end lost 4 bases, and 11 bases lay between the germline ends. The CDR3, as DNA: TGTGCCAGCACCCCCCAAGCATACGAGCAGTACTTC. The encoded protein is CASTPQAYEQYF.

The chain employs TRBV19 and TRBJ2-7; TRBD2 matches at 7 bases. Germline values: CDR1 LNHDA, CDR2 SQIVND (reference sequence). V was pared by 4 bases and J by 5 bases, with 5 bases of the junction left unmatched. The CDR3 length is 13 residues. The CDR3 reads CASSSGSTNEQYF. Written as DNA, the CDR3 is TGTGCCAGTAGTAGCGGGAGTACTAACGAGCAGTACTTC.